This T cell receptor (beta chain) was sequenced during a study of T cells in Graves' hyperthyroidism and ophthalmopathy. Study conclusions and caveats: A 13 V-J signature model discriminated ophthalmopathy versus stable hyperthyroidism.

What was amplified from RNA transcripts were TCR beta CDR3 regions. The TCR CDR3 was amplified in a first-round RT-PCR using the HTBI primer set. Using its own MiXCR run on the multiplex PCR reads, TCRdb lists one record per CDR3 protein. Of about 840,000 distinct CDR3 sequences listed, roughly 40% were seen once; the top ten hold 8.9%. This clonotype showed up many times. Its antigen is as yet unknown. This CDR3 is 16 amino acids long. V dropped 6 bases and J dropped 3; count of bases not matched to a gene: 10. Sequences were obtained from blood. This clonotype was sampled from a man aged 18 to 29 with Graves' hyperthyroidism. This chain links TRBV12-3 or TRBV12-4 with TRBJ1-5, with 8 bases identical to TRBD1. This chain's CDR3 is CASSPTTGQVNQPQHF. In DNA, the CDR3 is TGTGCCAGCAGCCCAACCACGGGACAGGTCAATCAGCCCCAGCATTTT.